This TCR beta chain derives from a study of CD4+ T cells in melanoma (dated by TCRdb to 2021 to 2024). Regarding the study in general: Neoantigen-specific CD4+ T cells in human melanoma were what the study investigated. Overall results and qualifications from the work: Diverse differentiation states were reported to be shown by neoantigen-specific CD4+ T cells in melanoma. The report described a correlation between neoantigen-specific CD4+ T cells and the function of CD8+ T cells, macrophages and B cells.

The germline V gene specifies MGHDK as CDR1 and SYGVNS as CDR2. Trimming takes 4 bases off V and 1 base off J; junction bases not matched to a gene: 9. The CDR3 spans 17 residues, from the cysteine through the phenylalanine. This entry keeps only the CDR3 DNA: 51 bases, framed from base 1. Notes on this clone: Its antigen remains unidentified. Base qualities are not at hand, and no much larger clone is one base apart.

The library was produced with the immunoSEQ multiplex PCR assay. Here the immuneACCESS table is served through TCRdb, limited to in-frame sequences with V and J called. Missing clones are a known gap in these copies; in checked studies unresolved V genes cover under half, and the rest lacks a known reason. The sample table shows 18,000 or so clones, and more than 65% are seen once. The ten largest account for approximately 5.6% of the sample. The donors were melanoma patients. This receptor was obtained from a human donor with melanoma. The rearrangement joined TRBV25-1 to TRBJ2-3; 9 middle bases align to TRBD1. The sample comprised cells from a culture (not recorded whether cultured in vitro). The CDR3: CASSGDRGIEGTDTQYF. The nucleotide sequence reads TGTGCCAGCAGTGGCGACAGGGGGATCGAGGGCACAGATACGCAGTATTTT.